Listed below are T cell receptor beta chains from one sample, sequenced in a study of T-cell reconstitution after alpha-beta-depleted transplantation in children. TCRdb fed the PCR reads into MiXCR, producing one record per CDR3 protein. This sample has roughly 98,000 distinct CDR3 sequences, with 15% to 18% found just once. Sequenced material: PBMCs, mostly from graft donor cells, taken 180 days after TCRalphabeta/CD19-depleted stem cell transplant. The source of these receptors is a male patient under 10 years old who had a stem cell transplant for acute lymphoblastic leukemia, so the T cells may come from the graft donor. The CDR3 runs from the conserved cysteine through the conserved F or W. D genes are given only for firm matches. Part of the rows lack a size; the others show once, few, many or a class for expanded clones.

D	J	size	V	CDR3	DNA
NA	TRBJ1-1	NA	TRBV5-1	CASSPKIDSLNTEAFF	TGCGCCAGCAGCCCGAAAATCGACAGCTTGAACACTGAAGCTTTCTTT
NA	TRBJ2-5	NA	TRBV7-6	CASTPGGETQYF	TGTGCCAGCACTCCCGGGGGAGAGACCCAGTACTTC
NA	TRBJ2-3	NA	TRBV10-3	CAIGEGGRSADTQYF	TGTGCCATCGGCGAGGGGGGGAGAAGTGCAGATACGCAGTATTTT
NA	TRBJ2-5	many	TRBV20-1	CSALRDGETQYF	TGCAGTGCCCTCCGGGACGGAGAGACCCAGTACTTC
TRBD1	TRBJ2-7	NA	TRBV12-3/TRBV12-4	CASSLGQGDEQYF	TGTGCCAGCAGCCTAGGACAGGGCGACGAGCAGTACTTC
NA	TRBJ2-5	NA	TRBV7-8	CASSTRTATQETQYF	TGTGCCAGCAGCACCCGTACAGCCACCCAAGAGACCCAGTACTTC
NA	TRBJ2-3	NA	TRBV18	CASSYGTAGTSDTQYF	TGTGCCAGCTCTTACGGGACGGCAGGAACCTCAGATACGCAGTATTTT
TRBD2	TRBJ2-3	NA	TRBV20-1	CSARGTSGTDTQYF	TGCAGTGCTCGCGGGACTAGCGGGACAGATACGCAGTATTTT
TRBD2	TRBJ2-3	NA	TRBV9	CASRPGAPLAAYDTQYF	TGTGCCAGCAGGCCGGGGGCCCCACTAGCGGCTTATGACACGCAGTATTTT
NA	TRBJ2-7	few	TRBV20-1	CSARDGEGPTYEQYF	TGCAGTGCTAGAGATGGTGAGGGACCTACCTACGAGCAGTACTTC
TRBD1	TRBJ2-2	few	TRBV18	CASSPGQDFSGELFF	TGTGCCAGCTCACCGGGACAGGATTTCTCCGGGGAGCTGTTTTTT
TRBD2	TRBJ2-5	NA	TRBV5-5	CASSSSGGAGTQYF	TGTGCCAGCAGCTCTAGCGGGGGGGCAGGGACCCAGTACTTC
NA	TRBJ2-7	few	TRBV27	CASSLDNSYEQYF	TGTGCCAGCAGTTTAGACAACTCCTACGAGCAGTACTTC
NA	TRBJ2-4	NA	TRBV6-1	CASSPTTTGNIQYF	TGTGCCAGCAGTCCGACAACCACGGGAAACATTCAGTACTTC
NA	TRBJ2-1	few	TRBV5-6	CASNYRDRPNEQFF	TGTGCCAGCAACTACCGGGACCGACCTAATGAGCAGTTCTTC
TRBD1	TRBJ1-1	few	TRBV6-5	CASSYSGTGIGNTEAFF	TGTGCCAGCAGTTACTCCGGGACAGGAATAGGAAACACTGAAGCTTTCTTT
NA	TRBJ1-5	many	TRBV9	CASSPDSLGPQHF	TGTGCCAGCAGCCCTGACAGCTTGGGGCCCCAGCATTTT